The 24 T cell receptor beta chains below were found in one sample sequenced in a study of blood T cell repertoires in COVID-19. The assay was immunoSEQ multiplex PCR, and TCRdb's table has in-frame clones only and misses some. This sample has about 340,000 clones, with more than 75% found just once. The sequenced material came from peripheral blood. The source is a woman between 50 and 59 years old with COVID-19, enrolled during active disease.

J is TRBJ1-5 and V is TRBV5-1; D gene ambiguous. V was clipped by 0 bases and J by 0 bases, with 7 bases between them. CDR3 length: 15 residues. Germline CDR1 is SGHRS and CDR2 is YFSETQ. The CDR3 sequence: CASSLGAGSNQPQHF. The CDR3 DNA follows: TGCGCCAGCAGCTTGGGGGCTGGTAGCAATCAGCCCCAGCATTTT.

This clone was detected once. The chain recombines TRBV9 with TRBJ1-4; the D gene is possibly TRBD1 (6 bases). Trimming stripped 4 bases from V and 8 bases from J, with 21 bases between. The CDR3 spans 16 residues. From germline, CDR1 is SGDLS and CDR2 YYNGEE. The CDR3 sequence: CASSPGHPVAYEKLFF. The CDR3 DNA reads TGTGCCAGCAGCCCGGGACACCCGGTGGCCTACGAAAAACTGTTTTTT. Full variable domain (remainder filled in from reference TRBV9 and TRBJ1-4): DSGVTQTPKHLITATGQRVTLRCSPRSGDLSVYWYQQSLDQGLQFLIQYYNGEERAKGNILERFSAQQFPDLHSELNLSSLELGDSALYFCASSPGHPVAYEKLFFGSGTQLSVL.

The chain couples TRBV10-3 to TRBJ2-2, with D maybe TRBD1 (6 bases). The CDR3 is 12 amino acids. The V gene lost 4 bases and the J gene lost 6 bases, with 6 bases spanning the gap. Germline lookup yields CDR1 ENHRY and CDR2 SYGVKD. CDR3 residues: CAISAGAGELFF. DNA for the CDR3: TGTGCCATCAGTGCAGGGGCCGGGGAGCTGTTTTTT.

The rearrangement joins TRBV19 to TRBJ2-1, with 11 bases identical to TRBD2. Germline V gene lookup returns CDR1 LNHDA and CDR2 SQIVND (reference sequence). CDR3 length: 16 amino acids. Trimming removed 2 bases from V and 4 bases from J; junction bases left unmatched: 4. Written as DNA, the CDR3 is TGTGCCAGTAGTATACTGGGACTAGCGGAGTACAATGAGCAGTTCTTC. Translated, it gives CASSILGLAEYNEQFF.

The J gene is TRBJ2-1, the V gene TRBV28, with 8 bases fitting TRBD2. The ends lost 3 bases at V and 15 bases at J; junction bases unmatched: 10. Germline assignment: CDR1 MDHEN and CDR2 SYDVKM. The CDR3 runs to 13 residues. This CDR3 reads CASSLVGLGERFF. The CDR3 DNA sequence: TGTGCCAGCAGTTTGGTGGGACTAGGCGAAAGGTTCTTC.

The V gene is TRBV6-5, the J gene TRBJ2-7, with TRBD2 as a possible D gene (5 bases). With 6 bases removed from V and 10 bases from J, the gap between germline ends came to 16 bases. The germline V gene has CDR1 MNHEY and CDR2 SVGAGI. This CDR3 comprises 12 residues. The CDR3 spells CASRTTKSGQYF. The CDR3 nucleotides are TGTGCCAGCAGGACAACCAAGAGCGGACAGTACTTC.

The chain carries TRBV10-1 and TRBJ2-7; no clear D gene. Germline lookup yields CDR1 WNHNN and CDR2 SYGVQD (reference sequence). V lost 2 bases, J lost 7 bases, and 12 bases lay in between. This CDR3 is built from 13 residues. CDR3 sequence (DNA): TGCGCCAGCAGTGAGCAGCGAGCAAAAGAGCAGTACTTC. This translates into CASSEQRAKEQYF.

This chain uses TRBV7-8 with TRBJ1-2; tentative D call: TRBD1 (5 bases). This CDR3 is built from 16 residues. Germline lookup yields CDR1 SGHVS and CDR2 FQNEAQ. The germline V and J ends were trimmed by 0 bases and 2 bases, with 13 bases remaining between them. CDR3 amino acids: CASSLARWGPNYGYTF. In DNA form, the CDR3 reads TGTGCCAGCAGCTTAGCGCGTTGGGGCCCCAACTATGGCTACACCTTC.

Of note for this clone: The same CDR3 arises from other DNA sequences in this sample as well. The rearrangement links TRBV6-5 to TRBJ1-2; D possibly corresponds to TRBD1 (5 bases). CDR1 MNHEY and CDR2 SVGAGI come from the germline V gene. The CDR3 extends over 13 amino acids. Deletions cut 3 bases from V and 2 bases from J, with 7 bases between. The CDR3 reads CASSYGGNYGYTF. CDR3 DNA sequence: TGTGCCAGCAGTTATGGGGGGAACTATGGCTACACCTTC.

To note about this clone: Other DNA sequences in the sample encode the same CDR3. The gene calls are TRBV3-1 (or the pseudogene TRBV3-2) and TRBJ1-2; D gene uncertain. This CDR3 is 13 amino acids long. The V end lost 1 base, the J end lost 2 bases, and 5 bases lay between the germline ends. The germline V gene encodes CDR1 LGHDT and CDR2 YNNKEL (reference sequence). CDR3 nucleotides: TGTGCCAGCAGCCAAGTTCTGAACTATGGCTACACCTTC. It codes for CASSQVLNYGYTF.

V gene TRBV7-9 combines with J gene TRBJ1-1; D call uncertain. CDR1 and CDR2 (germline): SEHNR, FQNEAQ (reference sequence). The CDR3 length is 14 residues. V was trimmed by 2 bases and J by 1 base, leaving 8 bases between them. As DNA, the CDR3 is TGTGCCAGCAGCTTAAGACTGGGGAACACTGAAGCTTTCTTT. Amino acid sequence: CASSLRLGNTEAFF.

The rearrangement links TRBV4-1 to TRBJ2-1; 11 bases fit TRBD2. With 4 bases clipped from V and 0 bases from J, the junction kept 11 bases outside the gene matches. Germline CDR1 MGHRA, CDR2 YSYEKL. The length of the CDR3 is 19 residues. In DNA, the CDR3 is TGCGCCAGCAGCCTCGGGACTAGCGGACACCTTAGCTCCTACAATGAGCAGTTCTTC. This encodes CASSLGTSGHLSSYNEQFF.

The rearrangement links TRBV2 to TRBJ2-7; 9 bases are shared with TRBD2. The V segment lost 7 bases and the J segment 6 bases; nucleotides outside the gene matches: 7. This CDR3 region has 13 residues. Germline loops: CDR1 SNHLY, CDR2 FYNNEI. CDR3 protein: CASIGTSFIEQYF. As DNA, the CDR3 is TGTGCCAGCATCGGGACTAGCTTTATCGAGCAGTACTTC.

The chain is built from TRBV10-2 and TRBJ2-3, with D possibly TRBD2 on 6 matching bases. V lost 10 bases and J 2 bases, leaving 19 bases between the germline ends. The germline gives CDR1 WSHSY, CDR2 SAAADI. There are 15 residues in the CDR3. CDR3 residues: CATKLDLATTDTQYF. In nucleotides, the CDR3 is TGCGCCACCAAACTTGACCTAGCGACCACAGATACGCAGTATTTT.

The chain uses TRBV5-4 and TRBJ2-3; 8 bases match TRBD1. CDR1 and CDR2 (germline): SGHNT, YYREEE (reference sequence). This CDR3 spans 16 amino acids. V shed 1 base, J shed 3 bases, and the junction held 7 bases outside the gene matches. The CDR3 DNA reads as TGTGCCAGCAGCTTGAGGCAGGGGGCTAGGACAGATACGCAGTATTTT. This codes for CASSLRQGARTDTQYF. The variable domain in full, with the rest retrieved from reference TRBV5-4 and TRBJ2-3, is ETGVTQSPTHLIKTRGQQVTLRCSSQSGHNTVSWYQQALGQGPQFIFQYYREEENGRGNFPPRFSGLQFPNYSSELNVNALELDDSALYLCASSLRQGARTDTQYFGPGTRLTVL.

This chain links TRBV28 with TRBJ2-1; TRBD2 aligns across 9 bases. Germline CDR1 MDHEN, CDR2 SYDVKM. There are 19 residues in the CDR3. The CDR3 region is CVSSGGAGRASGTIYEQFF. The CDR3, as DNA: TGTGTCTCCTCCGGGGGCGCCGGGCGGGCTAGCGGGACCATCTATGAGCAGTTCTTC.

The CDR3 sequence: CASSIQGYNEKLFF. The CDR3, as DNA: TGTGCCAGTAGTATTCAGGGCTATAATGAAAAACTGTTTTTT. This chain connects TRBV19 to TRBJ1-4, with D maybe TRBD1 (5 bases). CDR3 length: 14 amino acids. The V end lost 3 bases, the J end lost 4 bases, and 9 bases lay between the germline ends. CDR1 and CDR2 (germline): LNHDA, SQIVND (reference sequence). Supplemented by reference TRBV19 and TRBJ1-4, the full variable domain reads DGGITQSPKYLFRKEGQNVTLSCEQNLNHDAMYWYRQDPGQGLRLIYYSQIVNDFQKGDIAEGYSVSREKKESFPLTVTSAQKNPTAFYLCASSIQGYNEKLFFGSGTQLSVL.

The chain joins TRBV11-2 to TRBJ2-7; D not resolved. The CDR3 contains 13 residues. Germline CDR1 reads SGHAT; CDR2 reads FQNNGV. Trimming took off 1 base at V and 2 bases at J, with 6 bases between the two ends. CDR3: CASSLGLAYEQYF. The CDR3 DNA follows: TGTGCCAGCAGCTTAGGGCTAGCCTACGAGCAGTACTTC.

This rearrangement joins TRBV29-1 to TRBJ2-1; 8 nucleotides align to TRBD2. CDR1 is SQVTM and CDR2 is ANQGSEA in the germline V gene. The CDR3 totals 15 residues. Trimming cost V 5 bases and J 0 bases; bases outside gene matches: 6. CDR3 protein: CSVKRELYSYNEQFF. CDR3 in DNA: TGCAGCGTTAAGCGGGAGTTATACTCCTACAATGAGCAGTTCTTC.

This sequence joins TRBV6-2 or TRBV6-3 and TRBJ1-6, with 7 bases that match TRBD1. After removal of 5 bases from V and 10 bases from J, the junction contained 5 bases not matched to a gene. Germline V CDR1 and CDR2: MNHEY, SVGEGT. The CDR3 runs to 13 residues. CDR3 amino acids: CASSNQGESPLHF. CDR3 DNA: TGTGCCAGCAGTAACCAGGGGGAATCACCCCTCCACTTT.

This clone was detected only once. The V and J genes are TRBV29-1 and TRBJ2-1; D gene unclear. V lost 0 bases to trimming and J lost 7 bases, with 7 bases between them. The CDR3 runs 12 residues. The germline V gene encodes CDR1 SQVTM and CDR2 ANQGSEA. This chain's CDR3 is CSVEDRRNEQFF. The CDR3 DNA reads TGCAGCGTTGAAGATAGGCGGAATGAGCAGTTCTTC.

This clone was detected once. The chain uses TRBV11-3 and TRBJ1-6; 9 nucleotides agree with TRBD1. Losses at the gene ends were 3 bases for V and 9 bases for J; bases not matched to a gene: 6. CDR3 length equals 15 residues. The germline V gene has CDR1 SGHNT and CDR2 YENEEA. The DNA of the CDR3 is TGTGCCAGCAGCTTGACAGGGGGAACGGGTTCACCCCTCCACTTT. Residues: CASSLTGGTGSPLHF.

V and J are TRBV6-2 or TRBV6-3 and TRBJ2-7; 9 nucleotides match TRBD2. The length of the CDR3 is 14 residues. Losses at the gene ends were 5 bases for V and 5 bases for J; bases not matched to a gene: 7. From germline, CDR1 is MNHEY and CDR2 SVGEGT. The CDR3: CASSEREEVDEQYF. For the CDR3, the DNA is TGTGCCAGCAGTGAGCGGGAGGAGGTCGACGAGCAGTACTTC.

The chain combines TRBV5-6 with TRBJ1-1; 11 bases map to TRBD1. The CDR3 is 19 residues long. CDR1 and CDR2 (germline): SGHDT, YYEEEE. J lost 0 bases, V lost 1 base, and 11 bases had no gene match. CDR3 protein: CASSLWTGGYVNMNTEAFF. CDR3 nucleotides: TGTGCCAGCAGCTTGTGGACAGGGGGCTATGTAAACATGAACACTGAAGCTTTCTTT.